The clone carrying this T cell receptor beta chain showed up just a few times. Its target is not known. Amplification yielded TCR beta CDR3 regions, with RNA transcripts as the source. The HTBI primer set drove a first-round RT-PCR of the TCR CDR3. One entry per CDR3 protein results from TCRdb running MiXCR on the multiplex PCR reads. The sample includes a few hundred thousand distinct CDR3 sequences, approximately 14% of them seen just once. J was trimmed by 4 bases and V by 9 bases; bases with no gene match: 10. Germline V lookup: CDR1 LNHDA, CDR2 SQIVND (reference sequence). The CDR3 has 14 residues. This entry comes from a study of T cells in Graves' hyperthyroidism and ophthalmopathy. General study points: The model foresaw ophthalmopathy a median roughly 6.6 months prior to onset.

The receptor's source is a woman under 30 with Graves' hyperthyroidism. Sequencing was performed on blood. V is TRBV19 and J is TRBJ1-2; 8 bases align to TRBD1. This CDR3 is CASRQDRVSYGYTF. Here the CDR3 DNA reads TGTGCCAGCAGACAGGACAGGGTTAGCTATGGCTACACCTTC. Together with reference TRBV19 and TRBJ1-2, the CDR3 gives the full variable domain: DGGITQSPKYLFRKEGQNVTLSCEQNLNHDAMYWYRQDPGQGLRLIYYSQIVNDFQKGDIAEGYSVSREKKESFPLTVTSAQKNPTAFYLCASRQDRVSYGYTFGSGTRLTVV.